What follows describes a single TCR beta chain. Its antigen is undetermined. These data originate in a study of cytomegalovirus exposure and HLA in healthy donors. Study observations and caveats: TCR beta V segments were, for the most part, productive about 87% or about 30% of the time in an earlier analysis. Many donors carried some public TCRs, although rarity characterized most TCR sequences.

The PCR used 60 Vbeta and 13 Jbeta primers. Repertoires were generated with immunoSEQ multiplex PCR, while TCRdb's copy carries only in-frame clones and drops some. The sample lists some 130,000 clones, around three quarters occurring once. The TCR sequence derives from a woman aged 55-69 years in good health and CMV-seropositive. What was sequenced was PBMCs.

CDR3: CASSLGQGDQPQHF. The CDR3 DNA is TGTGCCAGCAGCTTAGGACAGGGGGATCAGCCCCAGCATTTT. This chain uses TRBV7-3 with TRBJ1-5, with TRBD1 matching 10 bases. The V and J ends lost 2 bases and 5 bases, in that order; junction bases with no gene match: 0. CDR3 length equals 14 residues. Germline assignment: CDR1 SGHTA and CDR2 FQGTGA.